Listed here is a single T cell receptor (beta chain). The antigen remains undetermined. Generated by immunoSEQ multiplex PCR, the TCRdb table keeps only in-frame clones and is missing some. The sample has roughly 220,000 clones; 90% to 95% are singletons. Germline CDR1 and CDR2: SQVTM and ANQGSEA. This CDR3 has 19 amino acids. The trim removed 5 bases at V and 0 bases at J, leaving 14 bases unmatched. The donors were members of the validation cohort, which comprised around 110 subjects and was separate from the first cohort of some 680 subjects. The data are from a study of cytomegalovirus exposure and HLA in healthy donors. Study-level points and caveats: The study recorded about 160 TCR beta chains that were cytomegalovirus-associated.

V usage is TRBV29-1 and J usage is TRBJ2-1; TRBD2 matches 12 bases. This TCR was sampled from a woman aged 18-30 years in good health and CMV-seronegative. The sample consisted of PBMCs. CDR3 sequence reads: CSVTPWTSGIPSSYNEQFF. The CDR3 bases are TGCAGCGTTACCCCCTGGACTAGCGGGATCCCTAGCTCCTACAATGAGCAGTTCTTC.